This T cell receptor beta chain was identified in a study of T cell responses to AZD1222 COVID-19 vaccine. Notes on the study in general: A reported finding is that nearly half of spike-specific TCRs target unmutated variant regions. Repertoire sampling occurred only after the peak T cell response. Donors in the cohort were predominantly white British and more often female, and clonal diversity was possibly underestimated. Only a handful of AZD1222 recipients were seropositive at baseline.

As concerns this clone: Antigen specificity is unknown.

Sequenced by immunoSEQ multiplex PCR; TCRdb stores in-frame clones only, minus some. This table has 98,000 or so clones, approximately 89% appearing once. This CDR3 is 16 amino acids long. Germline V gene lookup returns CDR1 MNHEY and CDR2 SVGAGI. J lost 7 bases, V lost 0 bases, and 8 bases had no gene match. This specimen consisted of peripheral blood, obtained on day 0 of MenACWY control vaccination. The TCR comes from an adult in good health. The gene calls are TRBV6-5 and TRBJ2-2; TRBD1 aligns across 7 bases. The CDR3 is CASSYSGSGGIGELFF. The CDR3 DNA follows: TGTGCCAGCAGTTACTCGGGTTCAGGGGGAATCGGGGAGCTGTTTTTT.